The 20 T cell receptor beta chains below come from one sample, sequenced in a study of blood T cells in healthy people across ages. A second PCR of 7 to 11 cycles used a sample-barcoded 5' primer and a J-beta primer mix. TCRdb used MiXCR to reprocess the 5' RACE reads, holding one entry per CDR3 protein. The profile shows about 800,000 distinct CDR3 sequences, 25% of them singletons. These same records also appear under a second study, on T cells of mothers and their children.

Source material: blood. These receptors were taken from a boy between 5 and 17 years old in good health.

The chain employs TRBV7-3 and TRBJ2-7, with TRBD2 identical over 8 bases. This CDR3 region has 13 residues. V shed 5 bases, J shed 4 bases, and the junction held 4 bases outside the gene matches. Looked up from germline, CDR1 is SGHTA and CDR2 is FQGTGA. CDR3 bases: TGTGCCAGCAGCCTGACTAGCGAATACGAGCAGTACTTC. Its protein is CASSLTSEYEQYF.

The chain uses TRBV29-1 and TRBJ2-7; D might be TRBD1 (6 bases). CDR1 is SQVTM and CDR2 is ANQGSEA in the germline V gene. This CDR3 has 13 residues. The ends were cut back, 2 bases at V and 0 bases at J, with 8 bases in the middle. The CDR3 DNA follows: TGCAGCGTTGAATCAGGGGCCTCCTACGAGCAGTACTTC. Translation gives CSVESGASYEQYF.

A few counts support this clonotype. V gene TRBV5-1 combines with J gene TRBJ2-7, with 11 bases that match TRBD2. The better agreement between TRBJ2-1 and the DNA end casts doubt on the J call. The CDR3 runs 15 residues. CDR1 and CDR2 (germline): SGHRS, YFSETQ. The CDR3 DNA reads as TGCGCCAGCAGCTTACTTAGCGGGGGGGATAGTGAGCAGTTCTTC. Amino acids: CASSLLSGGDSEQFF.

CDR3 sequence (DNA): TGTGCCAGCAGCGTAGTAGTAGCCTCGAACACCGGGGAGCTGTTTTTT. Its protein is CASSVVVASNTGELFF. This chain links TRBV9 with TRBJ2-2; unclear D gene. The CDR3 sequence is 16 residues long. V gave up 0 bases and J gave up 0 bases, with 9 bases separating them. Germline CDR1 SGDLS, CDR2 YYNGEE.

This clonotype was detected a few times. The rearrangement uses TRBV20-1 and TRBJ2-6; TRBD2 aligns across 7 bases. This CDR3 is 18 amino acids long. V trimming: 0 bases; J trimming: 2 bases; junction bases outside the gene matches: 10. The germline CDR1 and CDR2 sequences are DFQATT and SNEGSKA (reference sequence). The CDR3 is CSARDWAMAGAGANVLTF. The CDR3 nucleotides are TGCAGTGCTAGAGATTGGGCGATGGCGGGGGCTGGGGCCAACGTCCTGACTTTC.

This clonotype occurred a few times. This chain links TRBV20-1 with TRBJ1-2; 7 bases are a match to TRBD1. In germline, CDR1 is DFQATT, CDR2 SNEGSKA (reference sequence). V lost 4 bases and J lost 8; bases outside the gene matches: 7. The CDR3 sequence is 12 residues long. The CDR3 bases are TGCAGTGCTACCCGACAGGGAGGAGGCTACACCTTC. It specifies CSATRQGGGYTF.

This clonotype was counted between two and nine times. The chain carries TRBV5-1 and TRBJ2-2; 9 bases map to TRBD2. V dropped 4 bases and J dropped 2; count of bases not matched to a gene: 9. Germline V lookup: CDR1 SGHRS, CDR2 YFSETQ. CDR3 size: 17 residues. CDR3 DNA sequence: TGCGCCAGCAGCCGCATAGCGGGGGCCCTAAACACCGGGGAGCTGTTTTTT. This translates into CASSRIAGALNTGELFF.

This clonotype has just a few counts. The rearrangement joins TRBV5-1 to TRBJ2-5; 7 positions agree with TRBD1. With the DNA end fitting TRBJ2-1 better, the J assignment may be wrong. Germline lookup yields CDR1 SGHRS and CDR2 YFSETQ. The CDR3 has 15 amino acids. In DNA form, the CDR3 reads TGCGCCAGCAGCTCCCCCGACAGGGTCTACAATGAGCAGTTCTTC. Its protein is CASSSPDRVYNEQFF.

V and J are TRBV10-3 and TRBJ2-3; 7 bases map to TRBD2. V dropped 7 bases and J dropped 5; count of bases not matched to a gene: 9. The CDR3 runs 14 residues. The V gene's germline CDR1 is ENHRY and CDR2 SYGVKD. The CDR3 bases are TGTGCCATCAAGAACCGGGAGGAGGGAGATACGCAGTATTTT. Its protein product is CAIKNREEGDTQYF.

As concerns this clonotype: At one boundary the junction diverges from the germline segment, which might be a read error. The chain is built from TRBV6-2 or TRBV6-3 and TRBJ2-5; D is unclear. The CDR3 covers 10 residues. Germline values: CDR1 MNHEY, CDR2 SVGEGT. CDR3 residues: CASSYNGWFF. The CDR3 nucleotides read TGTGCCAGCAGTTACAACGGTTGGTTCTTC.

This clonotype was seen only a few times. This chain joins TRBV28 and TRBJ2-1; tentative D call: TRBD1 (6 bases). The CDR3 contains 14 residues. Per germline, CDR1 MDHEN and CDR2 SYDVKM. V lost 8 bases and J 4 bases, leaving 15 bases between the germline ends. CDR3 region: CASATGPIYNEQFF. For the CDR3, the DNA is TGTGCCAGCGCAACAGGGCCTATTTACAATGAGCAGTTCTTC.

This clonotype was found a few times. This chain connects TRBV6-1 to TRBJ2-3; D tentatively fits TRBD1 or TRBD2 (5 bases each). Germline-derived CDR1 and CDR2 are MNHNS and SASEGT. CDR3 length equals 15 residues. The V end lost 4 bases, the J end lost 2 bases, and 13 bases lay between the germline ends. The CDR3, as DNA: TGTGCCAGCAGTGCAGGGACCCTCTACACAGATACGCAGTATTTT. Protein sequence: CASSAGTLYTDTQYF.

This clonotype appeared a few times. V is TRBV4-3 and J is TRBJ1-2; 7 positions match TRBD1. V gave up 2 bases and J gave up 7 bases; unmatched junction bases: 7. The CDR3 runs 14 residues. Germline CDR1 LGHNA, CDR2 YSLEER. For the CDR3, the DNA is TGCGCCAGCAGCCAACCCGGGACAGCCGGTGGCTACACCTTC. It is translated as CASSQPGTAGGYTF.

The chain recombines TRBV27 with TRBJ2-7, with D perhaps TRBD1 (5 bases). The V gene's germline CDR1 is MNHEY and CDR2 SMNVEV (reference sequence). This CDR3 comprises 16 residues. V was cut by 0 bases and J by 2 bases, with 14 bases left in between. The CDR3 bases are TGTGCCAGCAGTTTATCCTCGGCAGGGATCACCTACGAGCAGTACTTC. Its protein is CASSLSSAGITYEQYF.

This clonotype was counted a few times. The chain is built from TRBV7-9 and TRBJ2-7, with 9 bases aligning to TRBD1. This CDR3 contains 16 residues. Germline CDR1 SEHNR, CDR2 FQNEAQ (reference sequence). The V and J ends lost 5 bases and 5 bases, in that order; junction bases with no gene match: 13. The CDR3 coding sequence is TGTGCCAGCAGCAGCCTCTGGACAGGGGAGTTCCACGAGCAGTACTTC. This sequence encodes CASSSLWTGEFHEQYF.

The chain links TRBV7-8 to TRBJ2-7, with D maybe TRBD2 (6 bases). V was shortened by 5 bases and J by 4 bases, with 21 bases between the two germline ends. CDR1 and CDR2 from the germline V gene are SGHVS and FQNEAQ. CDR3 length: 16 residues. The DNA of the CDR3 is TGTGCCAGCAGCCGAACCGGACTAACGGTTGCGTACGAGCAGTACTTC. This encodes CASSRTGLTVAYEQYF.

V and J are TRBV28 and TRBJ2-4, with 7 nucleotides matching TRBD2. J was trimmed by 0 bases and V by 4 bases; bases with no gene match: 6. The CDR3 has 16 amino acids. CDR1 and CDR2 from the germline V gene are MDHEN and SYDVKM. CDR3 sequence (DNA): TGTGCCAGCAGTTCAGGACTAGGCCTAGCCAAAAACATTCAGTACTTC. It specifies CASSSGLGLAKNIQYF.

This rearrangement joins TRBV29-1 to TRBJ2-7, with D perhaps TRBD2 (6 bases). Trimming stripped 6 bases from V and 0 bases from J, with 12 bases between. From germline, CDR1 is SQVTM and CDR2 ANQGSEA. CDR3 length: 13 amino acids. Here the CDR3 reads CSVELGLSYEQYF. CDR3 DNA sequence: TGCAGCGTCGAATTGGGACTCTCCTACGAGCAGTACTTC.

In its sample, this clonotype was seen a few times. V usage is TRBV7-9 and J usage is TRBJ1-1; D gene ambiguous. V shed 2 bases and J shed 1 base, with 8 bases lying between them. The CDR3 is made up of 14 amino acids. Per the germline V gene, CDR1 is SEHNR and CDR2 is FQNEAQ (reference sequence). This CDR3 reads CASSLTQRNTEAFF. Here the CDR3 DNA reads TGTGCCAGCAGCTTAACCCAGCGGAACACTGAAGCTTTCTTT. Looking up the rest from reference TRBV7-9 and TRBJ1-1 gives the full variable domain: DTGVSQNPRHKITKRGQNVTFRCDPISEHNRLYWYRQTLGQGPEFLTYFQNEAQLEKSRLLSDRFSAERPKGSFSTLEIQRTEQGDSAMYLCASSLTQRNTEAFFGQGTRLTVV.

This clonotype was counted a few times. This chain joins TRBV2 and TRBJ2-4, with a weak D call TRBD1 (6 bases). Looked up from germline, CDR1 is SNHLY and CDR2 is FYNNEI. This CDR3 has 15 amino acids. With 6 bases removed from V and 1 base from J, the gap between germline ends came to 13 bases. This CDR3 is CASRQSGVAKNIQYF. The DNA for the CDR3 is TGTGCCAGCAGGCAGTCAGGGGTTGCCAAAAACATTCAGTACTTC. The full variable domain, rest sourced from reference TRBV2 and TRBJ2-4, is EPEVTQTPSHQVTQMGQEVILRCVPISNHLYFYWYRQILGQKVEFLVSFYNNEISEKSEIFDDQFSVERPDGSNFTLKIRSTKLEDSAMYFCASRQSGVAKNIQYFGAGTRLSVL.